The 28 T cell receptor beta chains in this list originate from one sample, sequenced in a study of cytomegalovirus exposure and HLA in healthy donors. The PCR had 60 Vbeta and 13 Jbeta primers. Method: immunoSEQ multiplex PCR; TCRdb's copy keeps in-frame clones and lacks some. The table for this sample gives approximately 110,000 clones. The material sequenced was PBMCs. These receptors originate from a man younger than 30 in good health and CMV-seronegative.

The chain recombines TRBV5-1 with TRBJ2-1; 8 bases agree with TRBD2. This CDR3 has 16 residues. Trimming cost V 4 bases and J 7 bases; bases outside gene matches: 13. Germline values: CDR1 SGHRS, CDR2 YFSETQ. This CDR3 is CASSVTAGVNRNEQFF. DNA for the CDR3: TGCGCCAGCAGCGTGACAGCGGGAGTGAACCGAAATGAGCAGTTCTTC. Full variable domain (rest looked up from reference TRBV5-1 and TRBJ2-1): KAGVTQTPRYLIKTRGQQVTLSCSPISGHRSVSWYQQTPGQGLQFLFEYFSETQRNKGNFPGRFSGRQFSNSRSEMNVSTLELGDSALYLCASSVTAGVNRNEQFFGPGTRLTVL.

The chain employs TRBV10-3 and TRBJ2-1; 10 bases align to TRBD2. V shed 11 bases, J shed 5 bases, and the junction held 9 bases outside the gene matches. The CDR3 extends over 14 amino acids. Germline assignment: CDR1 ENHRY and CDR2 SYGVKD. CDR3 nucleotides: TGTGCCTCGCGGACTAGCGGAAATGACAATGAGCAGTTCTTC. Translating gives CASRTSGNDNEQFF.

The chain combines TRBV7-6 with TRBJ2-1, with 7 nucleotides matching TRBD2. Looked up from germline, CDR1 is SGHVS and CDR2 is FNYEAQ. CDR3 length: 16 amino acids. V lost 1 base, J lost 2 bases, and 5 bases stayed unmatched. The DNA of the CDR3 is TGTGCCAGCAGCTTAGGGGTAGCGGGTACCTACAATGAGCAGTTCTTC. Encoded protein: CASSLGVAGTYNEQFF.

The chain combines TRBV25-1 with TRBJ1-4; 7 positions agree with TRBD1. This CDR3 has 15 amino acids. From germline, CDR1 is MGHDK and CDR2 SYGVNS. Losses at the gene ends were 2 bases for V and 8 bases for J; bases not matched to a gene: 8. The CDR3 reads CASSEGRTGVEKLFF. In nucleotides, the CDR3 is TGTGCCAGCAGTGAAGGACGTACAGGGGTAGAAAAACTGTTTTTT.

The rearrangement links TRBV30 to TRBJ2-7; TRBD1 aligns across 9 bases. V shed 5 bases, J shed 3 bases, and the junction held 8 bases outside the gene matches. The CDR3 is 14 residues long. The germline gives CDR1 GTSNPN, CDR2 SVGIG (reference sequence). In DNA form, the CDR3 reads TGTGCCTGGGCCCAGGGACAGGGATTCTACGAGCAGTACTTC. This sequence encodes CAWAQGQGFYEQYF.

This chain uses TRBV6-1 with TRBJ2-3; 9 bases are a match to TRBD2. CDR1 and CDR2 from the germline V gene are MNHNS and SASEGT. Trimming cost V 0 bases and J 2 bases; bases outside gene matches: 9. There are 18 residues in the CDR3. CDR3 nucleotide sequence: TGTGCCAGCAGTGAAGCGGTGGCGGGGGGGGCCACCACAGATACGCAGTATTTT. Translated, it gives CASSEAVAGGATTDTQYF.

This sequence joins TRBV5-5 and TRBJ1-2; D may be TRBD1 (6 bases). Germline assignment: CDR1 SGHKS and CDR2 YYEKEE (reference sequence). There are 13 residues in the CDR3. The germline V and J ends were trimmed by 0 bases and 10 bases, with 13 bases remaining between them. The CDR3 region is CASSLAGTSVYTF. CDR3 DNA sequence: TGTGCCAGCAGCTTGGCCGGGACATCGGTCTACACCTTC.

V is TRBV19 and J is TRBJ1-2; 9 bases line up with TRBD1. CDR1 LNHDA and CDR2 SQIVND come from the germline V gene (reference sequence). The CDR3 extends over 17 amino acids. The V and J ends lost 1 base and 5 bases, in that order; junction bases with no gene match: 11. The CDR3 DNA follows: TGTGCCAGTAGTATAGGGACAGGGGATTTTTTCCTTTATGGCTACACCTTC. Translation: CASSIGTGDFFLYGYTF.

This chain joins TRBV9 and TRBJ2-3; D may be TRBD2 (5 bases). The length of the CDR3 is 14 residues. CDR1 and CDR2 from the germline V gene are SGDLS and YYNGEE. V lost 1 base and J 4 bases, leaving 10 bases between the germline ends. The CDR3 protein is CASSVRETADTQYF. The CDR3 bases are TGTGCCAGCAGCGTAAGGGAGACTGCAGATACGCAGTATTTT.

J is TRBJ1-6 and V is TRBV6-5; D is ambiguous. The ends were cut back, 2 bases at V and 7 bases at J, with 12 bases in the middle. CDR1 and CDR2 from the germline V gene are MNHEY and SVGAGI. The length of the CDR3 is 15 residues. The CDR3 sequence: CASSYEPVHNSPLHF. The DNA of the CDR3 is TGTGCCAGCAGTTACGAACCGGTTCACAATTCACCCCTCCACTTT.

The V gene is TRBV11-2, the J gene TRBJ2-7, with 8 bases identical to TRBD2. Germline V gives CDR1 SGHAT, CDR2 FQNNGV. V lost 4 bases, J lost 6 bases, and 17 bases stayed unmatched. This CDR3 comprises 17 residues. DNA for the CDR3: TGTGCCAGCAGCTCCTTCTCACTAGCGGCCCACCTTTCCGAGCAGTACTTC. Translated, it gives CASSSFSLAAHLSEQYF.

The chain joins TRBV30 to TRBJ1-5; D gene ambiguous. Germline CDR1 GTSNPN, CDR2 SVGIG (reference sequence). The CDR3 totals 14 residues. Deletions cut 2 bases from V and 3 bases from J, with 11 bases between. CDR3 coding DNA: TGTGCCTGGAGTCCGGGGTTTGACAATCAGCCCCAGCATTTT. It specifies CAWSPGFDNQPQHF.

The chain combines TRBV27 with TRBJ1-2; TRBD1 matches 11 bases. V was clipped by 4 bases and J by 3 bases; unmatched bases: 7. The CDR3 length is 16 residues. The germline CDR1 and CDR2 sequences are MNHEY and SMNVEV (reference sequence). The CDR3 is CASSWGTGGGDYGYTF. CDR3 bases: TGTGCCAGCAGTTGGGGGACAGGGGGTGGGGACTATGGCTACACCTTC.

The rearrangement uses TRBV2 and TRBJ2-7, with 9 nucleotides matching TRBD1. The J segment lost 7 bases and the V segment lost 9 bases, leaving 10 bases of the junction unmatched. CDR1 is SNHLY, CDR2 FYNNEI, per germline. The CDR3 covers 13 residues. Written as DNA, the CDR3 is TGTGCCAGTGGAAGGGACAGGGCCGGGGAGCAGTACTTC. It specifies CASGRDRAGEQYF.

The chain combines TRBV30 with TRBJ1-2, with 10 bases identical to TRBD1. This CDR3 is 14 amino acids long. The V and J ends lost 6 bases and 3 bases, in that order; junction bases with no gene match: 7. Germline V gives CDR1 GTSNPN, CDR2 SVGIG (reference sequence). CDR3 DNA: TGTGCCTGTTATGACAGGGGGCAGGACTATGGCTACACCTTC. It translates to CACYDRGQDYGYTF.

This rearrangement joins TRBV4-1 to TRBJ2-5; 8 bases map to TRBD2. J was trimmed by 4 bases and V by 0 bases; bases with no gene match: 13. CDR3 size: 18 residues. CDR1 and CDR2 from the germline V gene are MGHRA and YSYEKL. The CDR3 sequence: CASSQDFGGAGVGETQYF. DNA of the CDR3: TGCGCCAGCAGCCAAGATTTTGGCGGAGCGGGAGTAGGAGAGACCCAGTACTTC.

The rearrangement joins TRBV2 to TRBJ2-1; no reliable D call. Germline values: CDR1 SNHLY, CDR2 FYNNEI. The ends were cut back, 7 bases at V and 5 bases at J, with 3 bases in the middle. This CDR3 has 10 amino acids. The CDR3 DNA reads as TGTGCCAGCATTAACAATGAGCAGTTCTTC. It translates to CASINNEQFF.

The chain carries TRBV6-5 and TRBJ1-3; D remains ambiguous. The CDR3 contains 15 residues. The V gene lost 6 bases and the J gene lost 0 bases, with 12 bases spanning the gap. Looked up from germline, CDR1 is MNHEY and CDR2 is SVGAGI. The CDR3 is CASSHTTFSGNTIYF. CDR3 DNA sequence: TGTGCCAGCAGCCACACCACCTTCTCTGGAAACACCATATATTTT.

The chain couples TRBV5-8 to TRBJ1-5; D is unresolved. In germline, CDR1 is SGHTS, CDR2 YDEGEE. The CDR3 runs 12 residues. With 5 bases removed from V and 5 bases from J, the gap between germline ends came to 8 bases. CDR3 region: CASRPRDQPQHF. The CDR3 bases are TGTGCCAGCAGGCCGAGGGATCAGCCCCAGCATTTT.

The chain uses TRBV4-2 and TRBJ1-5; 9 nucleotides agree with TRBD1. Germline V CDR1 and CDR2: LGHNA, YNFKEQ. The CDR3 loop spans 15 amino acids. The ends lost 4 bases at V and 6 bases at J; junction bases unmatched: 7. The CDR3 here is CASSPGQGIGQPQHF. CDR3 DNA: TGTGCCAGCAGCCCAGGACAGGGGATTGGTCAGCCCCAGCATTTT.

This sequence joins TRBV28 and TRBJ2-7, with a weak D call TRBD1 (6 bases). From germline, CDR1 is MDHEN and CDR2 SYDVKM. There are 15 residues in the CDR3. Trimming shortened V by 6 bases and J by 3 bases, and 18 bases separated the two germline ends. The chain's CDR3 is CASSQQGSWGYEQYF. The CDR3 DNA sequence: TGTGCCAGCAGCCAACAGGGTTCATGGGGCTACGAGCAGTACTTC. Supplemented by reference TRBV28 and TRBJ2-7, the full variable domain reads DVKVTQSSRYLVKRTGEKVFLECVQDMDHENMFWYRQDPGLGLRLIYFSYDVKMKEKGDIPEGYSVSREKKERFSLILESASTNQTSMYLCASSQQGSWGYEQYFGPGTRLTVT.

The chain is built from TRBV29-1 and TRBJ2-1; a weak D match, TRBD1 (6 bases). This CDR3 is 14 amino acids long. Trimming removed 1 base at V and 6 bases at J, with 13 bases between. The germline gives CDR1 SQVTM, CDR2 ANQGSEA. The CDR3 spells CSVEVYRESNEQFF. Here the CDR3 DNA reads TGCAGCGTTGAAGTATACAGGGAGAGCAATGAGCAGTTCTTC.

This chain joins TRBV7-8 and TRBJ1-1; D is perhaps TRBD1 (6 bases). The germline V gene encodes CDR1 SGHVS and CDR2 FQNEAQ. Trimming left V 5 bases short and J 6 bases short, with 16 bases between. The CDR3 is 14 residues long. The CDR3 bases are TGTGCCAGCAGCCCCCAGGGGAGGGGCGCTGAAGCTTTCTTT. Translation: CASSPQGRGAEAFF.

The chain uses TRBV5-1 and TRBJ2-7; D is perhaps TRBD2 (6 bases). The CDR3 covers 16 residues. The V end lost 3 bases, the J end lost 1 base, and 17 bases lay between the germline ends. Germline-derived CDR1 and CDR2 are SGHRS and YFSETQ. CDR3 in amino acids: CASSSTSGGTSYEQYF. In nucleotides, the CDR3 is TGCGCCAGCAGCTCGACTTCGGGCGGGACGTCCTACGAGCAGTACTTC.

The rearrangement uses TRBV28 and TRBJ1-1, with 7 nucleotides matching TRBD1. V gave up 7 bases and J gave up 0 bases; unmatched junction bases: 8. The CDR3 has 15 amino acids. Germline V CDR1 and CDR2: MDHEN, SYDVKM. The CDR3 sequence: CASNPGQFLNTEAFF. CDR3 DNA: TGTGCCAGCAACCCGGGACAGTTTCTGAACACTGAAGCTTTCTTT.

The J gene is TRBJ1-4, the V gene TRBV5-1; 12 bases line up with TRBD1. Looked up from germline, CDR1 is SGHRS and CDR2 is YFSETQ. The CDR3 runs 16 residues. Germline trimming cut 4 bases from V and 8 bases from J; bases unmatched to any gene: 9. CDR3: CASSDPGGTGGEKLFF. The DNA of the CDR3 is TGCGCCAGCAGCGACCCCGGGGGGACAGGGGGCGAAAAACTGTTTTTT.

This chain connects TRBV6-1 to TRBJ2-1, with 7 bases fitting TRBD2. This CDR3 region has 16 residues. The V gene end was trimmed by 1 base and the J gene end by 7 bases; junction bases not matched to a gene: 10. Germline CDR1 and CDR2: MNHNS and SASEGT. CDR3 in amino acids: CASSEVGGSTVNEQFF. The DNA of the CDR3 is TGTGCCAGCAGTGAAGTAGGCGGGAGCACCGTAAATGAGCAGTTCTTC.

The chain carries TRBV29-1 and TRBJ2-7, with 9 bases aligning to TRBD1. The CDR3 has 14 residues. CDR1 and CDR2 from the germline V gene are SQVTM and ANQGSEA. V trimming: 3 bases; J trimming: 3 bases; junction bases outside the gene matches: 6. The CDR3 sequence is CSVDLLTGGYEQYF. DNA for the CDR3: TGCAGCGTTGATTTACTGACAGGGGGCTACGAGCAGTACTTC.